The following is a TCR delta chain sequence with its context. This clone has a handful of counts. Its recognized antigen is unknown. No qualities accompany the bases; no much larger clone lies one base away. This entry is derived from a study of gamma-delta T cells after stem cell transplantation (dated by TCRdb to about 2016). Library method: RT-PCR. Sequencing used an Illumina MiSeq. The public reads were reprocessed by TCRdb using CATT, and rows of matching DNA were later combined. Here the sample has approximately 14,000 delta-chain clones; about 30% occur a single time. Of the sample, less than 4.5% falls within the top ten clones. The germline V gene specifies TSWWSYY as CDR1 and QGS as CDR2. V ends up 0 bases short and J 9 bases short, with an unmatched junction base count of 11. From the cysteine up to the phenylalanine, the CDR3 has a length of 16 residues. The CDR3 DNA has 48 bases and is translated from base 1.

What was sequenced was gamma-delta T cells. The chain joins TRDV1 to TRDJ1; TRDD3 aligns with 9 central bases. This receptor was identified in a human donor. It is not recorded whose cells these are; they may come from a transplant donor. The nucleotide sequence is given as TGTGCTCTTGGGGAACTAAAGGGGATACGCGCGGTGCAACTCATCTTT. Its translation reads: CALGELKGIRAVQLIF.